The next 27 T cell receptor beta chains were all read from a single sample in a study of T cell repertoires in cytomegalovirus infection. Each CDR3 protein is one row after TCRdb ran MiXCR on the reads. The table has 630,000 or so distinct CDR3 sequences, 20% to 25% seen once; the top ten hold approximately 8.2%. Sequenced sample: CD8+ T cells from PBMCs. The receptors were sampled from a human donor in good health (CMV status not recorded). Some clones in this sample may be carry-over from other donors' samples.

This clonotype was counted many times. This rearrangement joins TRBV7-2 to TRBJ2-1; the match to TRBD1 covers 10 bases. The CDR3 contains 19 residues. Germline loops: CDR1 SGHTA, CDR2 FQGNSA. The V segment lost 6 bases and the J segment 1 base; nucleotides outside the gene matches: 15. This chain's CDR3 is CASSPSKTGGSFSYNEQFF. DNA for the CDR3: TGTGCCAGCAGTCCCTCCAAGACAGGGGGCTCTTTTTCCTACAATGAGCAGTTCTTC. Variable domain in full (rest from reference TRBV7-2 and TRBJ2-1): GAGVSQSPSNKVTEKGKDVELRCDPISGHTALYWYRQSLGQGLEFLIYFQGNSAPDKSGLPSDRFSAERTGGSVSTLTIQRTQQEDSAVYLCASSPSKTGGSFSYNEQFFGPGTRLTVL.

This clonotype was observed once. The chain uses TRBV6-4 and TRBJ2-1; D remains ambiguous. The CDR3 runs to 14 residues. V was cut by 0 bases and J by 8 bases, with 11 bases left in between. Germline values: CDR1 MRHNA, CDR2 SNTAGT. CDR3 protein: CASSDSSATDEQFF. CDR3 sequence (DNA): TGTGCCAGCAGTGACTCATCTGCGACCGATGAGCAGTTCTTC.

At least ten counts were recorded for this clonotype. The chain joins TRBV28 to TRBJ1-4; D not resolved. Deletions cut 9 bases from V and 0 bases from J, with 11 bases between. The CDR3 sequence is 14 residues long. Germline V CDR1 and CDR2: MDHEN, SYDVKM. The CDR3 protein is CASVPGATNEKLFF. CDR3 nucleotides: TGTGCCAGTGTTCCTGGGGCAACTAATGAAAAACTGTTTTTT.

The chain links TRBV28 to TRBJ2-3; TRBD2 aligns across 7 bases. CDR3 size: 15 residues. Losses at the gene ends were 5 bases for V and 5 bases for J; bases not matched to a gene: 10. The germline V gene encodes CDR1 MDHEN and CDR2 SYDVKM. CDR3 amino acids: CASSPQRGLQDTQYF. As DNA, the CDR3 is TGTGCCAGCAGTCCTCAGCGGGGTCTTCAAGATACGCAGTATTTT. Drawing the rest from reference TRBV28 and TRBJ2-3, the complete variable domain is DVKVTQSSRYLVKRTGEKVFLECVQDMDHENMFWYRQDPGLGLRLIYFSYDVKMKEKGDIPEGYSVSREKKERFSLILESASTNQTSMYLCASSPQRGLQDTQYFGPGTRLTVL.

This chain uses TRBV29-1 with TRBJ1-1, with a weak D call TRBD1 (6 bases). V lost 2 bases and J lost 1, with 8 bases in between. The CDR3 length is 13 residues. Germline CDR1 SQVTM, CDR2 ANQGSEA. CDR3 in amino acids: CSVERTENTEAFF. CDR3 DNA: TGCAGCGTTGAAAGGACAGAGAACACTGAAGCTTTCTTT.

This clonotype is a singleton in its sample. This chain joins TRBV19 and TRBJ2-7; 7 bases agree with TRBD1. Germline values: CDR1 LNHDA, CDR2 SQIVND (reference sequence). The J segment lost 3 bases and the V segment lost 2 bases, leaving 4 bases of the junction unmatched. The CDR3 length is 14 residues. The CDR3 loop reads CASSILPGGYEQYF. The CDR3 coding sequence is TGTGCCAGTAGTATACTTCCAGGGGGCTACGAGCAGTACTTC.

V and J are TRBV7-9 and TRBJ1-5, with unresolved D. Trimming removed 7 bases from V and 4 bases from J, with 8 bases in between. CDR1 SEHNR and CDR2 FQNEAQ come from the germline V gene (reference sequence). This CDR3 is built from 12 residues. The CDR3 coding sequence is TGTGCCAGCACCTTTTCTAATCAGCCCCAGCATTTT. Its translation: CASTFSNQPQHF.

This chain connects TRBV14 to TRBJ2-3; 11 bases line up with TRBD2. Trimming took 3 bases from V and 6 from J; bases not matched to a gene: 5. CDR1 is SGHDN, CDR2 FVKESK, per germline. The CDR3 covers 15 residues. CDR3 in amino acids: CASSQRTSGLDTQYF. In nucleotides, the CDR3 is TGTGCCAGCAGCCAGAGGACTAGCGGGTTGGATACGCAGTATTTT.

This chain links TRBV7-9 with TRBJ1-1; D is ambiguous. Deletions cut 0 bases from V and 12 bases from J, with 5 bases between. Germline assignment: CDR1 SEHNR and CDR2 FQNEAQ (reference sequence). The CDR3 runs 10 residues. The CDR3, as DNA: TGTGCCAGCAGCTTAGCGAAAACTTTCTTT. This encodes CASSLAKTFF.

The rearrangement links TRBV20-1 to TRBJ1-1, with TRBD1 identical over 9 bases. The CDR3 covers 14 residues. CDR1 is DFQATT, CDR2 SNEGSKA, per germline (reference sequence). V lost 3 bases to trimming and J lost 5 bases; unmatched junction nucleotides: 7. The CDR3 sequence: CSARDYRGLTEAFF. The CDR3 DNA reads TGCAGTGCTAGGGACTACAGGGGGCTAACTGAAGCTTTCTTT.

The CDR3 nucleotides read TGCAGCGTTGAACAGGGCCTGAACACTGAAGCTTTCTTT. This gives the protein CSVEQGLNTEAFF. The genes are TRBV29-1 and TRBJ1-1, with D maybe TRBD1 (5 bases). Trimming pared 2 bases from V and 0 bases from J, leaving 7 bases between. Looked up from germline, CDR1 is SQVTM and CDR2 is ANQGSEA. The CDR3 is made up of 13 amino acids.

Ten or more counts support this clonotype. The chain uses TRBV12-3 or TRBV12-4 and TRBJ1-5, with a tentative D call TRBD1 (5 bases). The CDR3 length is 16 residues. The V gene lost 5 bases and the J gene lost 4 bases, with 18 bases spanning the gap. CDR3 sequence (DNA): TGTGCCAGCAGTCCCCCGAGTGCGGGGGAGAATCAGCCCCAGCATTTT. Translated, it gives CASSPPSAGENQPQHF.

The J gene is TRBJ2-7, the V gene TRBV4-1; D is unclear. Germline V lookup: CDR1 MGHRA, CDR2 YSYEKL. The CDR3 runs 9 residues. V was clipped by 11 bases and J by 4 bases, with 6 bases between them. CDR3 sequence reads: CAAAYEQYF. In DNA form, the CDR3 reads TGCGCCGCGGCTTACGAGCAGTACTTC.

This chain uses TRBV19 with TRBJ1-5; D may be TRBD1 (6 bases). This CDR3 has 15 residues. The V gene lost 0 bases and the J gene lost 5 bases, with 11 bases spanning the gap. CDR1 LNHDA and CDR2 SQIVND come from the germline V gene (reference sequence). The CDR3, as DNA: TGTGCCAGTAGTATAGAGGAAGGGGGGGATCAGCCCCAGCATTTT. Amino acids: CASSIEEGGDQPQHF.

The rearrangement links TRBV20-1 to TRBJ2-7, with D possibly matching TRBD2 (6 bases). The CDR3 contains 17 residues. Germline loops: CDR1 DFQATT, CDR2 SNEGSKA (reference sequence). V dropped 6 bases and J dropped 2 bases, with 26 bases sitting between them. This CDR3 is CSATSGTFPHSPYEQYF. The CDR3 nucleotides are TGCAGTGCAACCTCCGGGACTTTCCCTCATAGTCCCTACGAGCAGTACTTC.

The chain recombines TRBV14 with TRBJ1-6, with 9 nucleotides matching TRBD1. J gave up 6 bases and V 2 bases, and 5 bases lay outside the gene matches. Germline V gene sequence: CDR1 SGHDN, CDR2 FVKESK. The CDR3 loop spans 16 amino acids. CDR3 region: CASSQTGTGSNSPLHF. The CDR3 DNA reads TGTGCCAGCAGCCAAACCGGGACAGGGAGTAATTCACCCCTCCACTTT.

There are a few counts of this clonotype. The chain combines TRBV7-9 with TRBJ1-4, with TRBD1 matching 8 bases. This CDR3 spans 18 amino acids. With V trimmed by 5 bases and J by 5 bases, 16 bases remained unmatched. Per the germline V gene, CDR1 is SEHNR and CDR2 is FQNEAQ (reference sequence). For the CDR3, the DNA is TGTGCCAGCAGCGAGCTTCGACAGGGGCGTTTCAACAATGAAAAACTGTTTTTT. Translated, it gives CASSELRQGRFNNEKLFF.

This clonotype was seen many times. The germline gene is not matched at one end of the junction; a read error may be the cause. The chain is built from TRBV12-3 or TRBV12-4 and TRBJ2-3; D is unclear. The CDR3 covers 12 residues. Here the CDR3 DNA reads TGTGCCAGCAGCTTAGGAGCAGATACGCAGTATTTT. It specifies CASSLGADTQYF.

The rearrangement joins TRBV20-1 to TRBJ2-7; D might be TRBD2 (6 bases). CDR3 length: 15 residues. Per germline, CDR1 DFQATT and CDR2 SNEGSKA (reference sequence). Deletions cut 0 bases from V and 3 bases from J, with 15 bases between. The CDR3 nucleotides are TGCAGTGCTAGAGATCTGGAGGGACGGTACTACGAGCAGTACTTC. Its translation: CSARDLEGRYYEQYF.

In regard to this clonotype: The junction departs from the called germline gene at one end, perhaps through a read error. The V gene is TRBV27, the J gene TRBJ2-1; D is perhaps TRBD1 (7 bases). The CDR3 spans 13 residues. Germline V gives CDR1 MNHEY, CDR2 SMNVEV (reference sequence). CDR3: CARLQGGYDEQFF. DNA of the CDR3: TGTGCCCGCCTTCAGGGGGGCTACGATGAGCAGTTCTTC.

This clonotype appeared many times. This chain joins TRBV6-1 and TRBJ2-2, with D maybe TRBD2 (5 bases). The CDR3 covers 13 residues. In germline, CDR1 is MNHNS, CDR2 SASEGT. The ends were cut back, 8 bases at V and 6 bases at J, with 13 bases in the middle. CDR3 coding DNA: TGTGCCAGCGCCTGGGAGCCCGCCGGGGAGCTGTTTTTT. It specifies CASAWEPAGELFF.

The chain has TRBV4-3 and TRBJ1-1, with D possibly being TRBD1 (6 bases). Germline-derived CDR1 and CDR2 are LGHNA and YSLEER. The CDR3 loop spans 13 amino acids. V lost 1 base and J 8 bases, leaving 11 bases between the germline ends. CDR3 DNA sequence: TGCGCCAGCAGCCAAGCAGGGGCTCCCGAAGCTTTCTTT. Encoded protein: CASSQAGAPEAFF.

This clonotype was seen repeatedly, ten times or more. In DNA, the CDR3 is TGTGCCAGCAGCTTAGATAGTACTAAGGATGAGCAGTTCTTC. It codes for CASSLDSTKDEQFF. J is TRBJ2-1 and V is TRBV7-2; D is ambiguous. The germline gives CDR1 SGHTA, CDR2 FQGNSA. The V and J ends lost 1 base and 8 bases respectively, with 12 bases between them. The CDR3 loop spans 14 amino acids. The complete variable domain, with remaining parts taken from reference TRBV7-2 and TRBJ2-1, reads GAGVSQSPSNKVTEKGKDVELRCDPISGHTALYWYRQSLGQGLEFLIYFQGNSAPDKSGLPSDRFSAERTGGSVSTLTIQRTQQEDSAVYLCASSLDSTKDEQFFGPGTRLTVL.

The chain is built from TRBV28 and TRBJ2-2, with D possibly matching TRBD2 (5 bases). The germline V and J ends were trimmed by 7 bases and 1 base, with 16 bases remaining between them. Germline CDR1 is MDHEN and CDR2 is SYDVKM. This CDR3 is built from 16 residues. CDR3 sequence reads: CASTERRAGNTGELFF. CDR3 in DNA: TGTGCCAGCACCGAGAGACGGGCGGGGAACACCGGGGAGCTGTTTTTT.

This clonotype was picked up many times. The chain links TRBV10-3 to TRBJ1-6, with TRBD1 matching 7 bases. Per the germline V gene, CDR1 is ENHRY and CDR2 is SYGVKD. The CDR3 has 15 amino acids. Unmatched junction bases numbered 11, after V lost 6 bases and J lost 9 bases. The CDR3 sequence is CAIRAGGVLVSPLHF. CDR3 nucleotides: TGTGCCATCAGGGCAGGGGGGGTCCTTGTTTCACCCCTCCACTTT.

This clonotype was seen more than once but under ten times. CDR3 protein: CSAREGGVNYGYTF. The CDR3 bases are TGCAGTGCTAGAGAGGGGGGAGTTAACTATGGCTACACCTTC. The gene calls are TRBV20-1 and TRBJ1-2, with D tentatively TRBD1 (5 bases). This CDR3 region has 14 residues. The germline V gene has CDR1 DFQATT and CDR2 SNEGSKA (reference sequence). Trimming shortened V by 0 bases and J by 1 base, and 9 bases separated the two germline ends.

The chain combines TRBV7-9 with TRBJ2-5; D remains unclear. Germline values: CDR1 SEHNR, CDR2 FQNEAQ (reference sequence). Trimming removed 5 bases at V and 2 bases at J, with 12 bases between. CDR3 length: 14 residues. CDR3: CASSGSPEQETQYF. Written as DNA, the CDR3 is TGTGCCAGCAGCGGTAGTCCTGAACAAGAGACCCAGTACTTC.